The source of this T cell receptor beta chain is a study of T cells after yellow fever vaccination. Overall study results and limits: The secondary T-cell response peaked on day 5, not day 15, but was weaker.

This clonotype was detected ten times or more. As yet, its antigen is unknown. Via MiXCR, TCRdb re-called the 5' RACE reads, giving one row per CDR3 protein. There are hundreds of thousands of distinct CDR3 sequences in the sample; approximately 3.9% occur only once, and less than 25% lies in the top ten. Trimming removed 2 bases from V and 4 bases from J, with 11 bases in between. The length of the CDR3 is 14 residues. Germline V gives CDR1 KGHSH, CDR2 LQKENI. The material sequenced was PBMCs, taken on the day of the yellow fever booster vaccination. The receptor was isolated from a man younger than 30 who received the YFV17D yellow fever vaccine. The chain has TRBV18 and TRBJ1-2, with D possibly TRBD1 on 5 matching bases. CDR3 DNA: TGTGCCAGCTCACCAGGGGTGCAGGGCTATGGCTACACCTTC. Encoded protein: CASSPGVQGYGYTF.